This TCR beta chain was retrieved from a study of CD8 T cells in ankylosing spondylitis. Study-wide points: Seven to nine highly homologous variants formed a TCR beta motif that appeared characteristic of ankylosing spondylitis blood. Significantly higher representation of disease-linked clones was reported for matched ankylosing spondylitis synovial fluid.

Making use of molecular barcodes, quantitative 5'-RACE generated TCR beta libraries. TCRdb re-derived calls from the 5' RACE reads in MiXCR, one entry per CDR3 protein. The sample has about 35,000 distinct CDR3 sequences; approximately 3% are singletons. The CDR3 contains 17 residues. Trimming removed 2 bases from V and 6 bases from J, with 18 bases in between. Germline loops: CDR1 SGDLS, CDR2 YYNGEE. This clonotype was observed a handful of times. Its target is not known. The sequence was collected from a male donor with ankylosing spondylitis or in good health (not recorded which). Material for sequencing was blood, either unsorted or a sorted T cell fraction (not recorded which). V is TRBV9 and J is TRBJ1-6; no definite D call. The CDR3 spells CASSVGEAPTRNSPLHF. CDR3 DNA: TGTGCCAGCAGCGTGGGAGAGGCGCCGACCCGTAATTCACCCCTCCACTTT.